This TCR beta chain is from a study of vaccination and CD4 T cells after COVID-19. As for treatment: roughly 11-day PBMC culture with coronavirus spike peptide pools or control peptides (ViraFEST assay). ViraFEST expanded antigen-specific T cells with peptide pools, then sequenced TCRs. Wells that each held around 2.1 million PBMCs were cultured with around 9.9 IU/ml IL-2 and approximately 9.6 ug/ml peptide pools. With fresh IL-2 medium, half the medium was replaced on days 3 and 7. The Oncomine TCR Beta short-read assay sequenced DNA from cultured CD4+ T cells. The template was genomic DNA from cultured CD4+ T cells. TCRdb reprocessed the PCR reads with MiXCR, giving one entry per CDR3 protein. This table has about 14,000 distinct CDR3 sequences, around three fifths appearing once. Of note for this clonotype: The antigen is not known.

Specimen: CD4+ T cells from blood, cultured in vitro. The sequence came from a human donor who had recovered from COVID-19.

The CDR3 coding sequence is TGTGCCAGCAGTGTGGGCTTTGGGGGAGACGAGCAGTACTTC. Amino acids: CASSVGFGGDEQYF. This chain connects TRBV2 to TRBJ2-7; D may be TRBD1 or TRBD2 (5 bases each). The CDR3 runs to 14 residues. Germline CDR1 reads SNHLY; CDR2 reads FYNNEI. V lost 4 bases, J lost 5 bases, and 15 bases lay in between.